Sequencing of this T cell receptor (beta chain) was carried out in a study of blood T cell repertoires in COVID-19. Across the study: COVID-19 samples, acute and convalescent, were from the United States, Italy and Spain. T cells, B-cell-depleted T cells, or PBMCs provided the cDNA or gDNA that served as material.

Self-reported history from a screening survey and questionnaire set each donor's cohort. The V and J ends lost 3 bases and 6 bases, in that order; junction bases with no gene match: 8. Per germline, CDR1 SGHNT and CDR2 YYREEE (reference sequence). The CDR3 has 16 amino acids. Clones were sequenced by immunoSEQ multiplex PCR, and TCRdb holds only the in-frame ones, with some missing. The table records approximately 300,000 clones, about 90% of them present only once. The chain couples TRBV5-4 to TRBJ2-3, with TRBD2 matching 12 bases. Sequenced: PBMCs or T cells enriched from blood (not recorded which). The receptor was derived from a woman in her twenties or thirties who had recovered from COVID-19. The CDR3 sequence: CASSSLAGGVVDTQYF. The CDR3 DNA reads as TGTGCCAGCAGCTCACTAGCGGGGGGAGTTGTTGATACGCAGTATTTT.